This T cell receptor (beta chain) was obtained from a study of identifying expanded T cells in peripheral blood. Method: immunoSEQ multiplex PCR; TCRdb's copy keeps in-frame clones and lacks some. The sample carries tens of thousands of clones, 88% recorded once. This clone appeared a single time. The germline V and J ends were trimmed by 6 bases and 4 bases, with 12 bases remaining between them. The CDR3 covers 13 residues. Looked up from germline, CDR1 is LNHDA and CDR2 is SQIVND (reference sequence). This sequence was found in a person aged 18 to 75 in good health. The chain combines TRBV19 with TRBJ1-2; D call uncertain. Material: blood. The CDR3 loop reads CASRPASSYGYTF. CDR3 DNA: TGTGCCAGTAGACCGGCTTCCTCCTATGGCTACACCTTC.